This T cell receptor beta chain was captured by sequencing in a study of a mutant IDH1 vaccine in newly diagnosed glioma. As to time point: week 5, during vaccination. Vaccination comprised doses that each held 300 ug of mutant IDH1 20-mer peptide, plus topical imiquimod. Concerning this clone itself: Its target is not known.

Here immunoSEQ multiplex PCR was the method, and the copy in TCRdb shows in-frame clones only, minus some. The data hold 50,000 to 70,000 clones, with roughly 82% observed a single time. The CDR3 has 13 amino acids. With 2 bases removed from V and 14 bases from J, the gap between germline ends came to 13 bases. The V gene's germline CDR1 is WNHNN and CDR2 SYGVQD (reference sequence). The chain is built from TRBV10-1 and TRBJ1-6; D gene unclear. The sequence was collected from a woman between 18 and 29 years old with glioma. Some clones in this sample may be carry-over from other donors' samples. This material consisted of PBMCs, taken from a glioma patient whose treatment included an IDH1 peptide vaccine. CDR3 DNA: TGCGCCAGCAGTGAGATGAGGAACACGGCCCTCCACTTT. This gives the protein CASSEMRNTALHF.